The 14 T cell receptor beta chains in this list originate from one sample, sequenced in a study of blood T cells in healthy people across ages. Then a second PCR, running about 6 to 11 cycles, was carried out with a sample-barcoded 5' primer and a J-beta primer mix. TCRdb ran MiXCR on the 5' RACE reads and lists one entry per CDR3 protein. Here the sample spans 550,000 to 650,000 distinct CDR3 sequences, over 25% being singletons. Separately, the same data were catalogued under a study of T cells of mothers and their children.

Sequencing input: blood. Source of these receptors: a boy aged 2 to 9 in good health.

This clonotype was found a few times. J is TRBJ2-6 and V is TRBV5-6; D uncertain. The V and J ends lost 4 bases and 2 bases respectively, with 10 bases between them. CDR3 size: 15 residues. Germline CDR1 and CDR2: SGHDT and YYEEEE. CDR3: CASSRRLPGANVLTF. The CDR3 DNA is TGTGCCAGCAGCAGACGGCTTCCTGGGGCCAACGTCCTGACTTTC.

This clonotype was observed a handful of times. This rearrangement joins TRBV6-5 to TRBJ2-2; D unclear. There are 14 residues in the CDR3. V was clipped by 0 bases and J by 4 bases, with 6 bases between them. Germline assignment: CDR1 MNHEY and CDR2 SVGAGI. The CDR3 region is CASSYSISTGELFF. The CDR3 coding sequence is TGTGCCAGCAGTTACTCGATATCCACCGGGGAGCTGTTTTTT.

This chain uses TRBV2 with TRBJ2-4; 9 bases align to TRBD1. Germline V gene data show CDR1 as SNHLY and CDR2 as FYNNEI. V dropped 7 bases and J dropped 16; count of bases not matched to a gene: 11. The CDR3 is 12 amino acids. In DNA form, the CDR3 reads TGTGCCAGCACTCTCAAACAGGGGGCCGCATACTTC. This codes for CASTLKQGAAYF.

This clonotype has a handful of counts. The CDR3 DNA sequence: TGCGCCAGCAGGAAGCGGGGGATCCAAGAGACCCAGTACTTC. This translates into CASRKRGIQETQYF. The chain uses TRBV5-1 and TRBJ2-5, with 8 bases lining up with TRBD2. Per the germline V gene, CDR1 is SGHRS and CDR2 is YFSETQ. This CDR3 spans 14 amino acids. With 5 bases clipped from V and 1 base from J, the junction kept 4 bases outside the gene matches.

This clonotype appeared many times. This sequence joins TRBV7-9 and TRBJ2-7; no clear D. Germline values: CDR1 SEHNR, CDR2 FQNEAQ (reference sequence). The CDR3 extends over 12 amino acids. V gave up 1 base and J gave up 3 bases, with 4 bases separating them. The CDR3 sequence is CASSLGRYEQYF. CDR3 sequence (DNA): TGTGCCAGCAGCTTAGGCCGCTACGAGCAGTACTTC.

In this sample, this clonotype turned up a few times. The chain couples TRBV6-1 to TRBJ2-3; tentative D call: TRBD2 (5 bases). Trimming took 5 bases from V and 2 from J, leaving 20 bases between them. The CDR3 has 17 residues. Germline CDR1 reads MNHNS; CDR2 reads SASEGT. CDR3 sequence: CASSTRGRRADTDTQYF. The CDR3 nucleotides read TGTGCCAGCAGTACCCGGGGAAGGCGGGCTGACACAGATACGCAGTATTTT.

This clonotype was detected a few times. The chain recombines TRBV5-1 with TRBJ1-1, with 8 bases identical to TRBD1. Germline V gene data show CDR1 as SGHRS and CDR2 as YFSETQ. Trimming cost V 5 bases and J 7 bases; bases outside gene matches: 10. The CDR3 is made up of 14 amino acids. The CDR3 here is CASSSAWDRLEAFF. In nucleotides, the CDR3 is TGCGCCAGCAGTTCCGCATGGGACAGGCTTGAAGCTTTCTTT.

This clonotype was counted a few times. The V gene is TRBV13, the J gene TRBJ2-7; TRBD1 is a possible D gene (5 bases). V lost 3 bases and J 6 bases, leaving 21 bases between the germline ends. CDR3 length: 16 residues. CDR1 and CDR2 from the germline V gene are PRHDT and FYEKMQ (reference sequence). The CDR3 region is CASSLGQVHSGSEQYF. In DNA, the CDR3 is TGTGCCAGCAGCTTGGGGCAGGTACACTCGGGTTCCGAGCAGTACTTC.

This rearrangement joins TRBV7-9 to TRBJ1-2, with D perhaps matching TRBD1 (6 bases). This CDR3 region has 13 residues. V was trimmed by 5 bases and J by 5 bases, leaving 12 bases between them. Germline CDR1 is SEHNR and CDR2 is FQNEAQ (reference sequence). CDR3 sequence: CASSPQGLYGYTF. In DNA form, the CDR3 reads TGTGCCAGCAGCCCACAGGGTTTGTATGGCTACACCTTC.

This rearrangement joins TRBV12-3 or TRBV12-4 to TRBJ1-1, with D possibly matching TRBD1 (6 bases). This CDR3 is built from 16 residues. V lost 1 base and J 0 bases, leaving 12 bases between the germline ends. DNA of the CDR3: TGTGCCAGCAGTTTAGAGACTGGACAGCTGAACACTGAAGCTTTCTTT. Protein: CASSLETGQLNTEAFF.

This clonotype was picked up a small number of times. This chain links TRBV6-6 with TRBJ2-7, with no clear D. Trimming took off 5 bases at V and 2 bases at J, with 10 bases between the two ends. This CDR3 region has 13 residues. Germline V CDR1 and CDR2: MNHNY, SVGAGI (reference sequence). Here the CDR3 reads CASSRLTAYEQYF. The CDR3 coding sequence is TGTGCCAGCAGTAGACTTACAGCCTACGAGCAGTACTTC.

This clonotype was seen a handful of times. The chain carries TRBV6-2 or TRBV6-3 and TRBJ2-6; D possibly uses TRBD1 or TRBD2 (5 bases each). This CDR3 region has 15 residues. V was pared by 3 bases and J by 5 bases, with 11 bases between. The V gene's germline CDR1 is MNHEY and CDR2 SVGEGT. The chain's CDR3 is CASSYRGEWANVLTF. CDR3 nucleotides: TGTGCCAGCAGTTATCGAGGGGAATGGGCCAACGTCCTGACTTTC.

DNA of the CDR3: TGCGCCAGCAGCCCACCACTCGACGGGCCAGATACGCAGTATTTT. Translating it yields CASSPPLDGPDTQYF. The gene calls are TRBV23-1 and TRBJ2-3; D uncertain. TRBV23-1 is recorded as an ORF, its role being uncertain. V lost 6 bases and J 4 bases, leaving 17 bases between the germline ends. The CDR3 has 15 residues.

This clonotype has a count of ten or more. The gene calls are TRBV20-1 and TRBJ2-5; D unresolved. Germline CDR1 reads DFQATT; CDR2 reads SNEGSKA (reference sequence). The germline V and J ends were trimmed by 5 bases and 1 base, with 5 bases remaining between them. The CDR3 is 11 residues long. The CDR3 nucleotides read TGCAGTGCTGTAGCCCAAGAGACCCAGTACTTC. It yields the protein CSAVAQETQYF.